This TCR beta chain appears in the sequencing data of a study of blood T cells in healthy people across ages. A second roughly 7 to 12 cycle PCR used barcoded and J-beta primers. TCRdb re-derived calls from the 5' RACE reads in MiXCR, one entry per CDR3 protein. Here the sample spans approximately 1.5 million distinct CDR3 sequences, about 31% being singletons. CDR3 length equals 16 residues. After removal of 0 bases from V and 6 bases from J, the junction contained 6 bases not matched to a gene. The germline gives CDR1 LGHDT, CDR2 YNNKEL (reference sequence). The chain combines TRBV3-1 with TRBJ2-1; 9 bases agree with TRBD2. Sequences were obtained from blood. This sequence originates from a woman aged 30 to 39 in good health. The CDR3 nucleotides read TGTGCCAGCAGCCAAGACGTGCTAGCGGGGTCCAATGAGCAGTTCTTC. This gives the protein CASSQDVLAGSNEQFF.